The following is a TCR beta chain sequence with its context. Antigen: not known. A read error is possible here, since a much larger clone lies one base away. The sample belongs to a study of shared clonotypes between healthy human individuals. Everyone who donated was a Caucasian adult who lived in Nashville, Tennessee. Original processing methods: Quality scores were absent from the junction-only immunoSEQ sequences, so filtering differed. Some clones are missing from TCRdb's copy, which holds only in-frame ones; the method was immunoSEQ multiplex PCR. The V and J calls and clone size are taken from that table; D and trimming were inferred from the DNA. The table records roughly 500,000 clones, 76% of them present only once. Study observations and caveats: Sequencing depth was predicted to influence how clonotypes are shared among donors.

Germline V gene sequence: CDR1 MDHEN, CDR2 SYDVKM. V shed 4 bases and J shed 3 bases, with 4 bases lying between them. This CDR3 contains 11 residues. The chain has TRBV28 and TRBJ2-7, with D uncertain. This receptor was obtained from a middle-aged woman in good health. Some clones in this sample may be carry-over from other donors' samples. Sequencing was carried out using PBMCs. The CDR3 nucleotides are TGTGCCAGCAGTTCCCTCTACGAGCAGTACTTC. The encoded protein is CASSSLYEQYF.